This is a list of T cell receptor beta chains from one sample in a study of neoadjuvant nivolumab and ipilimumab in lung cancer. Assay used: immunoSEQ multiplex PCR; TCRdb lists only in-frame clones, some missing. Of some 9,700 clones in the sample, roughly three quarters were seen once. The source material was tumor tissue, sampled after neoadjuvant nivolumab, alone or with ipilimumab, at or shortly before surgery. The receptor source for this set is an adult with non-small cell lung cancer. Some clones in this sample may be carry-over from other donors' samples. Each CDR3 is given with its conserved first and last residue.

len	v_gene	j_gene	CDR3aa
13	TRBV12-5	TRBJ2-1	CASAKTDHNEQFF
15	TRBV6-9	TRBJ2-7	CASSYSPDGIYEQYF
15	TRBV7-6	TRBJ2-7	CASSLGVSGGYEQYF
12	TRBV29-1	TRBJ2-3	CSVEEGTKPQYF
16	TRBV18	TRBJ2-2	CASSERGGGDTGELFF
15	TRBV11-3	TRBJ1-1	CASSLEVVGKLEAFF
13	TRBV29-1	TRBJ1-5	CSVGGGADQPQHF
15	TRBV6-5	TRBJ2-7	CASSYSGQGTYEQYF
13	TRBV5-5	TRBJ1-2	CASSRDRNYGYTF
15	TRBV15	TRBJ2-7	CATSRARDSPYEQYF